This T cell receptor beta chain was captured by sequencing in a study of blood T cell repertoires in COVID-19. Across the whole study: T cells, B-cell-depleted T cells, or PBMCs provided the cDNA or gDNA that served as material.

Generated by immunoSEQ multiplex PCR, the TCRdb table keeps only in-frame clones and is missing some. Among about 380,000 clones listed, 70% to 90% were seen once. Trimming removed 3 bases at V and 0 bases at J, with 8 bases between. Per germline, CDR1 DFQATT and CDR2 SNEGSKA (reference sequence). CDR3 size: 13 residues. This clonotype was obtained from a woman between 18 and 29 years old who had recovered from COVID-19. The chain recombines TRBV20-1 with TRBJ1-2; possibly TRBD1 for D (5 bases). Sequencing used PBMCs or T cells enriched from blood (not recorded which). In DNA, the CDR3 is TGCAGTGCTAGTGGGGGAGCTAACTATGGCTACACCTTC. It codes for CSASGGANYGYTF.